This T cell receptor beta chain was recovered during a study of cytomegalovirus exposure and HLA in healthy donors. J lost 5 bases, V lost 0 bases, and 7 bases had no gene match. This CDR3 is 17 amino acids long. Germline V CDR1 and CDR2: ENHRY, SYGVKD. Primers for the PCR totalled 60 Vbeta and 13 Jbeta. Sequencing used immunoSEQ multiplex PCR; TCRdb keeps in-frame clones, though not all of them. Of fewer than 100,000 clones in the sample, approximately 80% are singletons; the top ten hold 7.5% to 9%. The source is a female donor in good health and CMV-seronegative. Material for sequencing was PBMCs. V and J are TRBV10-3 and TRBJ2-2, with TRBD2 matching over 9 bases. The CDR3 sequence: CAISESGLAGTTGELFF. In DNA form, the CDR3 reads TGTGCCATCAGTGAGTCGGGGCTAGCGGGAACTACCGGGGAGCTGTTTTTT.